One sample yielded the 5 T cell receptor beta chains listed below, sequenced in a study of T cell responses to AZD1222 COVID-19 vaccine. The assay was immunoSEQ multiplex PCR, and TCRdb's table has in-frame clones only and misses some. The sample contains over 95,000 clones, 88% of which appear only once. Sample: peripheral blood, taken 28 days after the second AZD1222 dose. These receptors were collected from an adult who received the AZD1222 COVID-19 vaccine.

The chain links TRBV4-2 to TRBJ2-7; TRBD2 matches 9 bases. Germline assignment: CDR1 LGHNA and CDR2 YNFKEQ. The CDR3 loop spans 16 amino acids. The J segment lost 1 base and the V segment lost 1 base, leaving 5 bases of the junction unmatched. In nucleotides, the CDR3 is TGTGCCAGCAGCCAAGGGACTAGCGATGTATCCTACGAGCAGTACTTC. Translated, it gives CASSQGTSDVSYEQYF.

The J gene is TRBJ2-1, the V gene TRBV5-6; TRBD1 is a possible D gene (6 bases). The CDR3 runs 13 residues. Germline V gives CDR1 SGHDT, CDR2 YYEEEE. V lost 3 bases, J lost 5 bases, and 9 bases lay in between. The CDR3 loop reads CASSWTDNNEQFF. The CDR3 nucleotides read TGTGCCAGCAGCTGGACAGATAACAATGAGCAGTTCTTC.

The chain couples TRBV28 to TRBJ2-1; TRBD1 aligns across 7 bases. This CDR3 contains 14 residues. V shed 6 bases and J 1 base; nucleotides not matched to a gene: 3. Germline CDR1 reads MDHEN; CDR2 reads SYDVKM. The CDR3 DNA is TGTGCCAGCAGCTTCAGGGGGTCCTACAATGAGCAGTTCTTC. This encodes CASSFRGSYNEQFF.

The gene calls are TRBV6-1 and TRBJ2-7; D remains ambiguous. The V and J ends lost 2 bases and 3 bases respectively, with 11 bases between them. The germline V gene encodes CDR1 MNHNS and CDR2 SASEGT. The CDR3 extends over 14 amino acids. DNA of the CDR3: TGTGCCAGCAGTGAATCCGATTTAAACTACGAGCAGTACTTC. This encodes CASSESDLNYEQYF.

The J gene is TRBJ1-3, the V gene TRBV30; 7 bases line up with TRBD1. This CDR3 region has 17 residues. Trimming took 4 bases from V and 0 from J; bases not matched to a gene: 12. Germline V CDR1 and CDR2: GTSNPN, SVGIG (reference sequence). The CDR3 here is CAWIRSGQAISGNTIYF. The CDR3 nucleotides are TGTGCCTGGATCCGCTCAGGACAGGCGATCTCTGGAAACACCATATATTTT.